Below, 3 T cell receptor beta chains from the same sample are listed, as sequenced in a study of T cell clonality in common variable immunodeficiency. TCRdb keeps only in-frame clones here, not all; method: immunoSEQ multiplex PCR. Altogether more than 55,000 clones were found in the sample, and no singletons occur. The specimen was peripheral blood mononuclear cells. These receptors all stem from a person aged 18 to 75 in good health.

This clone was picked up many times. The sequenced fragment ends 3 residues before the CDR3 boundary, so the rest is inferred from the germline J gene. This chain joins TRBV2 and TRBJ2-7, with a possible D match to TRBD1 (6 bases). Per germline, CDR1 SNHLY and CDR2 FYNNEI. CDR3 length: 14 residues. The V and J ends lost 6 bases and 4 bases respectively, with 16 bases between them. The sequenced part of the CDR3 DNA is TGTGCCAGCAGGGGCCTACGAACAGGGTACGAG. This encodes CASRGLRTGYE. The CDR3 reads in full as CASRGLRTGYEQYF. The whole variable domain, remainder taken from reference TRBV2 and TRBJ2-7, is EPEVTQTPSHQVTQMGQEVILRCVPISNHLYFYWYRQILGQKVEFLVSFYNNEISEKSEIFDDQFSVERPDGSNFTLKIRSTKLEDSAMYFCASRGLRTGYEQYFGPGTRLTVT.

There are many counts of this clone. The observed sequence ends 3 residues before the CDR3 terminus, with the missing tail filled in from the germline J gene. The chain joins TRBV14 to TRBJ2-2; D gene unclear. The CDR3 sequence is 13 residues long. Germline V lookup: CDR1 SGHDN, CDR2 FVKESK. V lost 4 bases, J lost 6 bases, and 9 bases lay in between. CDR3 sequence: CASSRAWAGELFF. The part of the CDR3 DNA that was read is TGTGCCAGCAGCCGGGCGTGGGCCGGGGAG. The full variable domain, with the rest looked up from reference TRBV14 and TRBJ2-2, is EAGVTQFPSHSVIEKGQTVTLRCDPISGHDNLYWYRRVMGKEIKFLLHFVKESKQDESGMPNNRFLAERTGGTYSTLKVQPAELEDSGVYFCASSRAWAGELFFGEGSRLTVL.

This clone has ten or more counts. Read data end 3 residues before the CDR3 end; the end is taken from the germline J gene. The rearrangement joins TRBV4-1 to TRBJ2-7; 12 positions match TRBD2. Germline loops: CDR1 MGHRA, CDR2 YSYEKL. V gave up 0 bases and J gave up 2 bases; unmatched junction bases: 2. The CDR3 spans 16 residues. The part of the CDR3 DNA that was read is TGCGCCAGCAGCCAAGAGAGACTAGCGGGAGCCTACGAG. This encodes CASSQERLAGAYE. The whole CDR3 protein is CASSQERLAGAYEQYF.